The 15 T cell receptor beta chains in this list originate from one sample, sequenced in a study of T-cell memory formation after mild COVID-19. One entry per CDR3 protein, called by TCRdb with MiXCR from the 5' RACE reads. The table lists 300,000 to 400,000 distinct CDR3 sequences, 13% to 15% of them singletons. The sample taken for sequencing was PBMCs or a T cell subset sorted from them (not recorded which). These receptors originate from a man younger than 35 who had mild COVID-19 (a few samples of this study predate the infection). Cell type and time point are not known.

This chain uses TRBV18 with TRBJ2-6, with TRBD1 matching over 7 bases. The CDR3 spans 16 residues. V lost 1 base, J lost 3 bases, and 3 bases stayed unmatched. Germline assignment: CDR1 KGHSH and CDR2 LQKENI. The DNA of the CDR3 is TGTGCCAGCTCACCACGCGACAGGGTTGGGGCCAACGTCCTGACTTTC. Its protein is CASSPRDRVGANVLTF.

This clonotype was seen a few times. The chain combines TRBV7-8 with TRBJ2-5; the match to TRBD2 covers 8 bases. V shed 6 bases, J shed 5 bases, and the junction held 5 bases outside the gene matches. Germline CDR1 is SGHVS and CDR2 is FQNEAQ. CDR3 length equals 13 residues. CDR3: CASSHGRGETQYF. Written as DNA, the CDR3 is TGTGCCAGCAGTCACGGGAGGGGCGAGACCCAGTACTTC.

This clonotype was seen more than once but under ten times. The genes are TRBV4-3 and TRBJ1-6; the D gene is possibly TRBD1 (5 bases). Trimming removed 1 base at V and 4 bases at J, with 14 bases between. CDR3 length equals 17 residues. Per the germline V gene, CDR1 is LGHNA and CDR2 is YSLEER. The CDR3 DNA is TGCGCCAGCAGCCAAGGGGGATTTCAGGGATATAATTCACCCCTCCACTTT. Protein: CASSQGGFQGYNSPLHF.

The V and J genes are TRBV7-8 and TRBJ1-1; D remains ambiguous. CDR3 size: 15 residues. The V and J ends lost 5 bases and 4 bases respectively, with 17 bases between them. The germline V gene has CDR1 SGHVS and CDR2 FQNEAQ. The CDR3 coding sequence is TGTGCCAGCAGCCTACTGGTCTCGTGGGGCACTGAAGCTTTCTTT. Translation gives CASSLLVSWGTEAFF.

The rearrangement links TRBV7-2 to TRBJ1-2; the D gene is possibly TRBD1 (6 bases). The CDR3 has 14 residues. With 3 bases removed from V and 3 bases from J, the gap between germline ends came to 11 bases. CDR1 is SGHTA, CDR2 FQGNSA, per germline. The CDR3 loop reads CASSFDRLHYGYTF. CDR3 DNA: TGTGCCAGCAGCTTTGACAGGTTGCACTATGGCTACACCTTC. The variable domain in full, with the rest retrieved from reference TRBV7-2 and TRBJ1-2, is GAGVSQSPSNKVTEKGKDVELRCDPISGHTALYWYRQSLGQGLEFLIYFQGNSAPDKSGLPSDRFSAERTGGSVSTLTIQRTQQEDSAVYLCASSFDRLHYGYTFGSGTRLTVV.

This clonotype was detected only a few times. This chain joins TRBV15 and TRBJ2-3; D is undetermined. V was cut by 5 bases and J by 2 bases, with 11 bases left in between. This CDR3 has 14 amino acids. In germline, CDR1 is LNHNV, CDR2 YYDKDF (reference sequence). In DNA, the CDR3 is TGTGCCACCAGCGGAGTCGGAATCACAGATACGCAGTATTTT. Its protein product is CATSGVGITDTQYF.

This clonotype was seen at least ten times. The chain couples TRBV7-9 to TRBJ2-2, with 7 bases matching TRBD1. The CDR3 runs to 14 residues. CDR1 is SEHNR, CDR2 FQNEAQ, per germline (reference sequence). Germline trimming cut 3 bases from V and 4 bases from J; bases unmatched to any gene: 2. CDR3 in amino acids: CASSFGTATGELFF. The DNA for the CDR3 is TGTGCCAGCAGCTTCGGGACAGCCACCGGGGAGCTGTTTTTT.

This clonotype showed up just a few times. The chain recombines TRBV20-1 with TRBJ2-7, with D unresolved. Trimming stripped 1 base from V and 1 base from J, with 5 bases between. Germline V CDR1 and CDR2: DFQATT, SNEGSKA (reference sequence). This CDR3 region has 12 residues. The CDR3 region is CSARARSYEQYV. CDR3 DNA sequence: TGCAGTGCTAGAGCGCGATCCTACGAGCAGTACGTC.

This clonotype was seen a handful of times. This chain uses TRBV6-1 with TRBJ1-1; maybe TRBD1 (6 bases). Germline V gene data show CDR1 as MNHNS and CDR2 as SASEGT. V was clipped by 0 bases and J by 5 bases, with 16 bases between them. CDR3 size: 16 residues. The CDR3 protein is CASSEAHLGGRTEAFF. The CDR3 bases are TGTGCCAGCAGTGAAGCGCATTTGGGGGGGCGGACTGAAGCTTTCTTT.

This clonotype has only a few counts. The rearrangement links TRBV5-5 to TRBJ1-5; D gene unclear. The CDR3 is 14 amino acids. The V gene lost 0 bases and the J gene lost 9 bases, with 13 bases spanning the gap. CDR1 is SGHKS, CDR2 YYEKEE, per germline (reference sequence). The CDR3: CASSLESSGGPQHF. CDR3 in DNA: TGTGCCAGCAGCTTGGAAAGCTCGGGAGGGCCCCAGCATTTT.

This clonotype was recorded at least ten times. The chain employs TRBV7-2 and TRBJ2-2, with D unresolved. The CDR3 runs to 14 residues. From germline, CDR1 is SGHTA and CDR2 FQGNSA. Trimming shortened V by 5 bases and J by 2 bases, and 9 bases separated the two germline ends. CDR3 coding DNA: TGTGCCAGCAGCCTCCTCCGAAACACCGGGGAGCTGTTTTTT. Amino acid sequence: CASSLLRNTGELFF.

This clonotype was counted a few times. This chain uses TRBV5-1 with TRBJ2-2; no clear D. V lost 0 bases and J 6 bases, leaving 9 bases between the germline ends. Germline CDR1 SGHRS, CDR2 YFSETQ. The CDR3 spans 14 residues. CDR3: CASSLAPDAGELFF. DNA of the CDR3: TGCGCCAGCAGCTTGGCCCCAGATGCCGGGGAGCTGTTTTTT.

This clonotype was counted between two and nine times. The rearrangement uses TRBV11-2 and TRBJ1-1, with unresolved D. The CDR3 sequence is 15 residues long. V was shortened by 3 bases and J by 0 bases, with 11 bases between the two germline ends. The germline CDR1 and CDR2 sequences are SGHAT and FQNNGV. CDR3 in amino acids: CASSFRSRMNTEAFF. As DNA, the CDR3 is TGTGCCAGCAGCTTCCGCAGCCGAATGAACACTGAAGCTTTCTTT.

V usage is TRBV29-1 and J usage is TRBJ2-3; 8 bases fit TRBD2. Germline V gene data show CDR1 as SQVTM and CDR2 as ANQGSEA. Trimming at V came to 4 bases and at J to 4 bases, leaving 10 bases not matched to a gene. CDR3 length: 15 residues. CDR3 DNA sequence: TGCAGCGTTGTGAGTAGCGGGGAGACCCCAGATACGCAGTATTTT. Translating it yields CSVVSSGETPDTQYF.

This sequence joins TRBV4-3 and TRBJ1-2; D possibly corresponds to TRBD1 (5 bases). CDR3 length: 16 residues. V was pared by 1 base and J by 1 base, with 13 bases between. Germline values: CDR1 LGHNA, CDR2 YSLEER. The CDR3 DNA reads TGCGCCAGCAGCCAAGTTCGCGGGACCGATAACTATGGCTACACCTTC. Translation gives CASSQVRGTDNYGYTF.